The 10 T cell receptor beta chains below come from one sample, sequenced in a study of T-cell reconstitution after alpha-beta-depleted transplantation in children. Library preparation (for TCRbeta) was performed with unique molecular identifiers. TCRdb itself ran the PCR reads through MiXCR, one entry per CDR3 protein. The sample has hundreds of thousands of distinct CDR3 sequences, 8.2% seen once. Sequencing used PBMCs, mostly from graft donor cells, obtained 180 days after TCRalphabeta/CD19-depleted stem cell transplant. The receptors were sampled from a male patient between 5 and 17 years old who had a stem cell transplant for acute lymphoblastic leukemia, so the T cells may come from the graft donor.

A remark on this clonotype: Just one base apart from a much larger clone, this may be a read error. Since no conserved phenylalanine or tryptophan closes the CDR3, a read error is the likely cause. Here the CDR3 DNA reads TGCGCCAGCAGCTTGGACAATCTCCAAGAGACCCAGTACATC. Its protein is CASSLDNLQETQYI. The chain links TRBV5-1 to TRBJ2-5; D not resolved. V lost 0 bases to trimming and J lost 1 base, with 7 bases between them. The CDR3 totals 14 residues. Looked up from germline, CDR1 is SGHRS and CDR2 is YFSETQ.

This clonotype occurred many times. V usage is TRBV12-3 or TRBV12-4 and J usage is TRBJ1-5, with 7 positions matching TRBD1. V shed 3 bases, J shed 4 bases, and the junction held 3 bases outside the gene matches. The CDR3 consists of 14 residues. CDR3 residues: CASSFSGGNQPQHF. The CDR3 DNA is TGTGCCAGCAGTTTTTCAGGGGGGAATCAGCCCCAGCATTTT.

This clonotype was seen at least ten times. The rearrangement joins TRBV5-1 to TRBJ2-2, with 8 positions matching TRBD2. The J segment lost 4 bases and the V segment lost 2 bases, leaving 4 bases of the junction unmatched. Per germline, CDR1 SGHRS and CDR2 YFSETQ. The CDR3 has 15 amino acids. The CDR3 here is CASSFWTSSTGELFF. The CDR3 bases are TGCGCCAGCAGCTTTTGGACTAGCAGCACCGGGGAGCTGTTTTTT.

This clonotype showed up many times. This chain uses TRBV20-1 with TRBJ2-1, with 8 bases fitting TRBD2. The CDR3 spans 15 residues. J lost 4 bases, V lost 0 bases, and 5 bases had no gene match. From germline, CDR1 is DFQATT and CDR2 SNEGSKA (reference sequence). The CDR3 reads CSARESGRRYNEQFF. The CDR3 region has the DNA TGCAGTGCTAGAGAGAGCGGGAGAAGGTACAATGAGCAGTTCTTC.

A note on this clonotype: One base away lies a much larger clone, so this may be a sequencing read error. The chain employs TRBV25-1 and TRBJ2-1; 14 nucleotides align to TRBD2. Germline CDR1 reads MGHDK; CDR2 reads SYGVNS. The CDR3 is made up of 15 amino acids. The CDR3: CASSKGLAGDNEHFF. CDR3 DNA: TGTGCCAGCAGTAAGGGACTAGCGGGAGACAATGAGCATTTCTTC.

Concerning this clonotype itself: It may be a read error: a sequence one base away is much more abundant. V is TRBV28 and J is TRBJ1-2; D is possibly TRBD1 (6 bases). This CDR3 contains 18 residues. The germline V gene encodes CDR1 MDHEN and CDR2 SYDVKM. CDR3 protein: CSSSLVGRGSRTHYGYTF. Here the CDR3 DNA reads TGTTCCAGCAGTTTAGTTGGGAGGGGGTCCCGAACACACTATGGCTACACCTTC.

This clonotype was detected many times. The V gene is TRBV11-2, the J gene TRBJ2-1; 10 bases are shared with TRBD1. CDR3 length: 15 residues. The J segment lost 4 bases and the V segment lost 6 bases, leaving 6 bases of the junction unmatched. Germline assignment: CDR1 SGHAT and CDR2 FQNNGV. This chain's CDR3 is CASSPWDRGYNEQFF. CDR3 DNA: TGTGCCAGCAGTCCCTGGGACAGGGGATACAATGAGCAGTTCTTC.

This clonotype was counted at least ten times. J is TRBJ1-1 and V is TRBV7-9; D gene uncertain. The CDR3 spans 13 residues. The germline V and J ends were trimmed by 1 base and 7 bases, with 10 bases remaining between them. Looked up from germline, CDR1 is SEHNR and CDR2 is FQNEAQ (reference sequence). CDR3 in DNA: TGTGCCAGCAGCTTAGTTAGGGCAGATGAAGCTTTCTTT. It is translated as CASSLVRADEAFF.

The table lists this clonotype with a few counts. Written as DNA, the CDR3 is TGTGCCAGCTCACAGGGGAGGCACCACAATGAGCAGTTCTTC. Protein sequence: CASSQGRHHNEQFF. The chain employs TRBV18 and TRBJ2-1; TRBD2 is a possible D gene (6 bases). Trimming stripped 4 bases from V and 5 bases from J, with 12 bases between. The CDR3 spans 14 residues. CDR1 KGHSH and CDR2 LQKENI come from the germline V gene.

This clonotype was recorded many times. V gene TRBV14 combines with J gene TRBJ1-1; D is unresolved. This CDR3 contains 15 residues. Trimming removed 0 bases from V and 1 base from J, with 9 bases in between. Germline assignment: CDR1 SGHDN and CDR2 FVKESK. The CDR3 here is CASSQEGTPNTEAFF. Here the CDR3 DNA reads TGTGCCAGCAGCCAAGAAGGAACACCGAACACTGAAGCTTTCTTT.